This TCR beta chain was sequenced for a study of blood T cell repertoires in COVID-19. Study at large: Acute and convalescent COVID-19 specimens originated in the United States, Italy and Spain. Sources were T cells, B-cell-depleted T cells, or PBMCs; the material itself was cDNA or gDNA.

The data were produced by immunoSEQ multiplex PCR, yet TCRdb's version contains in-frame clones alone and is incomplete. The table includes 200,000 to 300,000 clones, about 82% detected once. The TCR originated in a man at least 80 years old with acute or convalescent COVID-19. Input material: peripheral blood.

In DNA form, the CDR3 reads TGTGCCAGTAGCCTTACGAGTCAGGGCATTATTGAAGCTTTCTTT. Amino acids: CASSLTSQGIIEAFF. J is TRBJ1-1 and V is TRBV19, with D tentatively TRBD1 (5 bases). Germline loops: CDR1 LNHDA, CDR2 SQIVND (reference sequence). The CDR3 sequence is 15 residues long. Trimming removed 6 bases from V and 7 bases from J, with 21 bases in between.